The next 9 T cell receptor beta chains were all read from a single sample in a study of tumor-infiltrating lymphocytes in primary liver carcinoma. Germline DNA was also extracted, while the blood RNA originated from unsorted whole blood. TCR beta cDNA was made from 450 to 550 ng total RNA with a constant-region primer. For TCR beta, libraries were produced by three nested multiplex PCR rounds using slightly modified ARM-PCR. Both of the initial two PCR rounds ran for roughly 11 cycles and employed TRBV1-TRBV30 forward primers alongside a C-beta reverse primer. MiXCR, run by TCRdb on the multiplex PCR reads, gives a single entry per CDR3 protein. Found here are fewer than 350,000 distinct CDR3 sequences, around three fifths of them singletons; the top ten hold approximately 5.9%. The sequenced sample consisted of peripheral blood. The receptors derive from a man aged 40-49 years with primary liver carcinoma and hepatitis B virus infection.

Comment on this clonotype: A much larger clone differs from this one at a single base, so this may be a read error. This chain links TRBV10-3 with TRBJ2-1; 7 positions match TRBD2. The CDR3 is made up of 13 amino acids. The germline V gene has CDR1 ENHRY and CDR2 SYGVKD. The V gene end was trimmed by 11 bases and the J gene end by 8 bases; junction bases not matched to a gene: 12. CDR3 bases: TGTGCCGTTGCTAGCGGCCCCATCGATGAGCAGTTCTTC. Protein: CAVASGPIDEQFF.

There are many counts of this clonotype. V gene TRBV10-3 combines with J gene TRBJ2-7, with 7 bases lining up with TRBD1. There are 12 residues in the CDR3. Germline V lookup: CDR1 ENHRY, CDR2 SYGVKD. Trimming cost V 1 base and J 11 bases; bases outside gene matches: 5. CDR3 DNA: TGTGCCATCAGTGAGTTCGGTCAGGGGGAGTACTTC. Residues: CAISEFGQGEYF.

This clonotype appeared once. A much larger clone differs by one base, so this may be a read error. CDR3 loop: CASNQSTPGLAVITGELFF. The CDR3 DNA sequence: TGCGCCAGCAACCAATCAACTCCGGGACTAGCGGTGATCACCGGGGAGCTGTTTTTT. The chain employs TRBV4-1 and TRBJ2-2; 11 nucleotides agree with TRBD2. CDR1 and CDR2 (germline): MGHRA, YSYEKL. The CDR3 has 19 residues.

Only a few counts were recorded for this clonotype. The junction and the germline gene differ at one end; a read error may be behind it. The chain uses TRBV4-1 and TRBJ2-2; possible D gene TRBD1, 5 bases. CDR1 is MGHRA and CDR2 is YSYEKL in the germline V gene. The CDR3 runs 16 residues. The CDR3 DNA reads TGTGCCAGCAACGATCTGGACAAGGGATTAACCGGGGAGCTGTTTTTT. Translation gives CASNDLDKGLTGELFF.

Comments on this clonotype: A much bigger clone sits one base away, suggesting this may be a read error. The V gene is TRBV6-2 or TRBV6-3, the J gene TRBJ2-2, with TRBD1 matching over 8 bases. CDR3 length equals 14 residues. CDR1 and CDR2 from the germline V gene are MNHEY and SVGEGT. CDR3 coding DNA: TGTGCCAGCGGTTACTCCAGGGGGCGCGGGGAGCTGTTTTTT. Translated: CASGYSRGRGELFF.

This clonotype was found many times. This may be a read error: a much more frequent sequence differs by one nucleotide. The CDR3 protein is CASSYSETQYF. Written as DNA, the CDR3 is TGTGCCAGCAGTTACTCGGAGACCCAGTACTTC. The chain has TRBV6-2 or TRBV6-3 and TRBJ2-5; D is uncertain. V was shortened by 0 bases and J by 5 bases, with 1 base between the two germline ends. The CDR3 totals 11 residues. CDR1 and CDR2 (germline): MNHEY, SVGEGT.

This clonotype appeared many times. The chain joins TRBV4-2 to TRBJ2-1; the D is unclear. Germline CDR1 reads LGHNA; CDR2 reads YNFKEQ. There are 15 residues in the CDR3. Trimming cost V 4 bases and J 2 bases, with 12 bases left between them. This CDR3 reads CASSPSLNPYNEQFF. For the CDR3, the DNA is TGTGCCAGCAGCCCCTCGCTCAACCCCTACAATGAGCAGTTCTTC.

For this clonotype: Germline and junction disagree at one end, which may indicate a read error. The chain uses TRBV30 and TRBJ1-4; 8 positions match TRBD1. CDR3 size: 14 residues. Germline V gene lookup returns CDR1 GTSNPN and CDR2 SVGIG (reference sequence). This CDR3 reads CARSRTGHNEKLFF. In nucleotides, the CDR3 is TGTGCCAGGAGCAGGACAGGGCATAATGAAAAACTGTTTTTT.

This clonotype was detected many times. The V and J genes are TRBV6-2 or TRBV6-3 and TRBJ2-7; 7 bases fit TRBD2. CDR1 is MNHEY, CDR2 SVGEGT, per germline. V gave up 6 bases and J gave up 2 bases; unmatched junction bases: 7. The CDR3 has 14 residues. The CDR3 spells CASRLAEGAYEQYF. CDR3 sequence (DNA): TGTGCCAGCAGGCTAGCGGAGGGAGCCTACGAGCAGTACTTC.